One sample yielded the 2 T cell receptor beta chains listed below, sequenced in a study of blood T cell repertoires in COVID-19. Profiled with immunoSEQ multiplex PCR; TCRdb holds only in-frame clones, not every one. The sample shows about 210,000 clones, under 90% of them seen only once. Sequenced sample: peripheral blood. The receptors originated from a man in his 60s with acute or convalescent COVID-19.

The genes are TRBV4-3 and TRBJ2-1; TRBD2 agrees at 13 bases. Germline values: CDR1 LGHNA, CDR2 YSLEER. V lost 4 bases and J lost 4; bases outside the gene matches: 4. This CDR3 contains 16 residues. This CDR3 reads CASSRGLAGVYNEQFF. CDR3 nucleotide sequence: TGCGCCAGCAGCCGCGGACTAGCGGGGGTTTACAATGAGCAGTTCTTC.

The CDR3 nucleotides are TGTGCCAGCAGCCCGGGGCGGGAACGTAATCAGCCCCAGCATTTT. Translating gives CASSPGRERNQPQHF. V and J are TRBV5-8 and TRBJ1-5, with D possibly TRBD1 on 5 matching bases. Trimming removed 4 bases from V and 4 bases from J, with 15 bases in between. In germline, CDR1 is SGHTS, CDR2 YDEGEE. The CDR3 sequence is 15 residues long.